The 24 T cell receptor beta chains presented below share a single source sample, sequenced in a study of post-analysis software for immune sequencing data. These receptors' targets are unknown. Every TCR beta cDNA library bore unique molecular identifiers. TCRdb reprocessed the PCR reads with MiXCR, giving one entry per CDR3 protein. The sample has 650,000 to 850,000 distinct CDR3 sequences, around 53% seen once. General study results and limits: In patients, about 5 TRBV segments were more frequent than in controls, with TRBV5-6, TRBV5-1 and TRBV20-1 among them.

The sample was blood. The receptors come from a girl under 18 with multiple sclerosis.

The chain joins TRBV6-4 to TRBJ1-2; D unresolved. Germline values: CDR1 MRHNA, CDR2 SNTAGT. The CDR3 has 14 amino acids. V lost 6 bases and J lost 6, with 17 bases in between. CDR3 sequence reads: CASREELKVHGYTF. CDR3 nucleotide sequence: TGTGCCAGCAGAGAAGAATTAAAAGTGCATGGCTACACCTTC.

V and J are TRBV18 and TRBJ1-1; D is perhaps TRBD1 (6 bases). CDR1 is KGHSH, CDR2 LQKENI, per germline. V lost 4 bases, J lost 2 bases, and 14 bases lay in between. The length of the CDR3 is 15 residues. The CDR3 DNA is TGTGCCAGCTCACGATTGGCAGGGGTTAACACTGAAGCTTTCTTT. Translated, it gives CASSRLAGVNTEAFF.

The gene calls are TRBV4-1 and TRBJ2-3; no reliable D call. This CDR3 comprises 15 residues. The V end lost 0 bases, the J end lost 2 bases, and 9 bases lay between the germline ends. Germline CDR1 MGHRA, CDR2 YSYEKL. CDR3: CASSQDPSPTDTQYF. The CDR3 DNA reads as TGCGCCAGCAGCCAAGATCCCTCCCCCACAGATACGCAGTATTTT.

This chain uses TRBV24-1 with TRBJ1-5, with a tentative D call TRBD1 (5 bases). The germline V gene has CDR1 KGHDR and CDR2 SFDVKD. CDR3 length: 13 residues. V gave up 6 bases and J gave up 9 bases, with 14 bases separating them. CDR3 bases: TGTGCCACCAGTACAGGCTCGGGCTGGCCCCAGCATTTT. Its translation: CATSTGSGWPQHF.

This rearrangement joins TRBV12-3 or TRBV12-4 to TRBJ2-5; D call uncertain. With the DNA end fitting TRBJ2-7 better, the J assignment may be wrong. The CDR3 has 13 residues. The CDR3 loop reads CASRRWPSYEQYF. The CDR3 coding sequence is TGTGCCAGCAGGAGATGGCCTTCCTACGAGCAGTACTTC.

To note about this clonotype: One end of the junction varies from germline; a read error may be responsible. This rearrangement joins TRBV5-1 to TRBJ2-6; weak D call: TRBD1 (5 bases). Germline V gene sequence: CDR1 SGHRS, CDR2 YFSETQ. This CDR3 is built from 17 residues. The CDR3 here is CASSLGLRVGGANVPTF. As DNA, the CDR3 is TGCGCCAGCAGCTTGGGGCTCAGGGTTGGTGGGGCCAACGTCCCGACTTTC.

This clonotype has only a few counts. J is TRBJ2-1 and V is TRBV13; 10 bases map to TRBD2. CDR3 length: 16 residues. The germline gives CDR1 PRHDT, CDR2 FYEKMQ (reference sequence). The V gene end was trimmed by 0 bases and the J gene end by 4 bases; junction bases not matched to a gene: 3. The CDR3 loop reads CASSLGTSGPYNEQFF. As DNA, the CDR3 is TGTGCCAGCAGCTTAGGGACTAGCGGGCCGTACAATGAGCAGTTCTTC.

The V call is TRBV4-1, the J call TRBJ1-2; TRBD1 matches at 8 bases. The CDR3 totals 15 residues. Germline trimming cut 2 bases from V and 4 bases from J; bases unmatched to any gene: 6. Germline assignment: CDR1 MGHRA and CDR2 YSYEKL. The CDR3 region has the DNA TGCGCCAGCAGCCAATCCAGGACAGGGATCTATGGCTACACCTTC. It specifies CASSQSRTGIYGYTF.

The chain uses TRBV6-1 and TRBJ2-3; 14 positions match TRBD2. CDR3 length: 13 residues. Germline-derived CDR1 and CDR2 are MNHNS and SASEGT. Trimming removed 6 bases from V and 14 bases from J; junction bases left unmatched: 7. The CDR3 DNA is TGTGCCAGCAGCCAAGGGACTAGCGGGAGCCGGTATTTT. The encoded protein is CASSQGTSGSRYF.

The chain joins TRBV6-1 to TRBJ2-4; 9 positions match TRBD2. Germline trimming cut 6 bases from V and 13 bases from J; bases unmatched to any gene: 13. This CDR3 spans 14 amino acids. Germline V gene sequence: CDR1 MNHNS, CDR2 SASEGT. The CDR3 here is CASSRRGRAEEQYF. CDR3 nucleotides: TGTGCCAGCAGCAGGCGCGGGAGGGCGGAGGAGCAGTACTTC.

The rearrangement uses TRBV5-1 and TRBJ2-3; 9 bases line up with TRBD2. This CDR3 contains 15 residues. Germline lookup yields CDR1 SGHRS and CDR2 YFSETQ. Germline trimming cut 0 bases from V and 3 bases from J; bases unmatched to any gene: 2. CDR3 DNA: TGCGCCAGCAGCTTGGCCACTAGCGGGACAGATACGCAGTATTTT. As protein: CASSLATSGTDTQYF. Full variable domain (missing parts from reference TRBV5-1 and TRBJ2-3): KAGVTQTPRYLIKTRGQQVTLSCSPISGHRSVSWYQQTPGQGLQFLFEYFSETQRNKGNFPGRFSGRQFSNSRSEMNVSTLELGDSALYLCASSLATSGTDTQYFGPGTRLTVL.

The J gene is TRBJ2-5, the V gene TRBV27, with 8 bases that match TRBD2. CDR1 and CDR2 (germline): MNHEY, SMNVEV (reference sequence). The CDR3 is 13 amino acids. Trimming cost V 6 bases and J 4 bases; bases outside gene matches: 4. The CDR3 region is CASRGRGGETQYF. The CDR3 bases are TGTGCCAGCAGGGGCCGGGGGGGAGAGACCCAGTACTTC.

The chain joins TRBV6-4 to TRBJ2-7; possibly TRBD2 for D (6 bases). CDR3 size: 16 residues. Germline V gene sequence: CDR1 MRHNA, CDR2 SNTAGT. Trimming shortened V by 0 bases and J by 7 bases, and 19 bases separated the two germline ends. CDR3 nucleotide sequence: TGTGCCAGCAGTGACTCGGCGGGGCCGGCCTACAATGAGCAGTACTTC. Translation gives CASSDSAGPAYNEQYF.

The genes are TRBV7-9 and TRBJ1-1; TRBD1 agrees at 12 bases. With V trimmed by 5 bases and J by 2 bases, 9 bases remained unmatched. The germline gives CDR1 SEHNR, CDR2 FQNEAQ (reference sequence). This CDR3 region has 17 residues. CDR3 nucleotides: TGTGCCAGCAGCCCCTGGGGACAGGGGGCCCGTAACACTGAAGCTTTCTTT. This encodes CASSPWGQGARNTEAFF.

The chain uses TRBV7-3 and TRBJ2-5, with D unclear. The assigned J gene may be wrong: the sequence end matches TRBJ2-7 better. CDR1 is SGHTA, CDR2 FQGTGA, per germline. The CDR3 totals 13 residues. The CDR3 DNA reads TGTGCCAGCAGCAAGGGCGGCGTCACCGAGCAGTACTTC. Its translation: CASSKGGVTEQYF.

This chain uses TRBV4-1 with TRBJ2-3; 10 bases align to TRBD2. After removal of 3 bases from V and 8 bases from J, the junction contained 14 bases not matched to a gene. The CDR3 runs 17 residues. Germline assignment: CDR1 MGHRA and CDR2 YSYEKL. The CDR3 loop is CASSQEEGASGRTTQYF. CDR3 sequence (DNA): TGCGCCAGCAGCCAGGAAGAAGGGGCTAGCGGGAGAACTACGCAGTATTTT.

V usage is TRBV27 and J usage is TRBJ1-6; TRBD1 might be the D (5 bases). CDR1 and CDR2 (germline): MNHEY, SMNVEV (reference sequence). V was shortened by 7 bases and J by 7 bases, with 14 bases between the two germline ends. CDR3 size: 14 residues. The CDR3 DNA sequence: TGTGCCAGCAAGGGTAGGGGCCTCAATTCACCCCTCCACTTT. Translation: CASKGRGLNSPLHF.

V is TRBV12-3 or TRBV12-4 and J is TRBJ2-1, with D possibly TRBD2 on 5 matching bases. V was shortened by 1 base and J by 2 bases, with 12 bases between the two germline ends. There are 16 residues in the CDR3. The CDR3: CASSLGGPGAYNEQFF. The CDR3, as DNA: TGTGCCAGCAGTTTAGGCGGCCCCGGGGCCTACAATGAGCAGTTCTTC.

The chain employs TRBV7-9 and TRBJ1-2, with D tentatively TRBD1 (5 bases). Germline V gene lookup returns CDR1 SEHNR and CDR2 FQNEAQ (reference sequence). V was trimmed by 7 bases and J by 6 bases, leaving 18 bases between them. The CDR3 loop spans 14 amino acids. CDR3: CASTPGSGANGYTF. The CDR3 DNA is TGTGCCAGCACCCCAGGGTCCGGGGCAAATGGCTACACCTTC.

In this sample, this clonotype turned up once. The CDR3 bases are TGTGCCAGCGGTTACAGGGGAACTAAGCGTGGGGACACTGAAGCTTTCTTT. This gives the protein CASGYRGTKRGDTEAFF. The V call is TRBV27, the J call TRBJ1-1, with 7 bases identical to TRBD1. The CDR3 is 17 residues long. Germline CDR1 reads MNHEY; CDR2 reads SMNVEV (reference sequence). The V and J ends lost 8 bases and 3 bases, in that order; junction bases with no gene match: 18.

The genes are TRBV27 and TRBJ2-7, with D perhaps matching TRBD2 (6 bases). Trimming removed 5 bases from V and 4 bases from J, with 12 bases in between. The germline CDR1 and CDR2 sequences are MNHEY and SMNVEV (reference sequence). The CDR3 totals 13 residues. The CDR3 here is CASSAPEGYEQYF. The CDR3 region has the DNA TGTGCCAGCAGTGCCCCGGAGGGGTACGAGCAGTACTTC.

The chain has TRBV29-1 and TRBJ1-2; D possibly corresponds to TRBD1 (5 bases). CDR3 length: 12 amino acids. The V end lost 7 bases, the J end lost 3 bases, and 12 bases lay between the germline ends. Germline V gene sequence: CDR1 SQVTM, CDR2 ANQGSEA. CDR3 sequence (DNA): TGCAGCGCGAGGGGCAATGACTATGGCTACACCTTC. This encodes CSARGNDYGYTF.

The rearrangement joins TRBV10-3 to TRBJ2-1; D possibly corresponds to TRBD2 (6 bases). In germline, CDR1 is ENHRY, CDR2 SYGVKD. The germline V and J ends were trimmed by 9 bases and 2 bases, with 11 bases remaining between them. This CDR3 contains 13 residues. The chain's CDR3 is CAISGSPYNEQFF. The CDR3 coding sequence is TGTGCCATTAGCGGTTCACCCTACAATGAGCAGTTCTTC.

The chain employs TRBV9 and TRBJ2-6; TRBD2 is a possible D gene (5 bases). V lost 5 bases, J lost 2 bases, and 8 bases lay in between. The CDR3 spans 14 residues. Germline V lookup: CDR1 SGDLS, CDR2 YYNGEE. CDR3 DNA sequence: TGTGCCAGCAGGAGGAGGACTGGGGCCAACGTCCTGACTTTC. Its translation is CASRRRTGANVLTF.